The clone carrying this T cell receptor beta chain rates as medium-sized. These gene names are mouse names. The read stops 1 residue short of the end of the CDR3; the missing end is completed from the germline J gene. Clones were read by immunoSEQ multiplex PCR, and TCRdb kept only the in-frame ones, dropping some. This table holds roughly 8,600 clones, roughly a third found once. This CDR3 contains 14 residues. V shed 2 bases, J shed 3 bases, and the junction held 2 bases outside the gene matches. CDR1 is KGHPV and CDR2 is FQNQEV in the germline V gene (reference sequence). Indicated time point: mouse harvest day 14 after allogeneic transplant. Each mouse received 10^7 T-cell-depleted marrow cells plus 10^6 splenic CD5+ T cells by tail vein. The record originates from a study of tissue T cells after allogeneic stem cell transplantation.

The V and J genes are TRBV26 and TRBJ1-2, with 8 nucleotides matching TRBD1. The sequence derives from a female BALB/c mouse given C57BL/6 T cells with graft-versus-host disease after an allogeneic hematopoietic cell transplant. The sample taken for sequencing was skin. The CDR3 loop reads CASSLPGGYSDYTF. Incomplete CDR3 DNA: TGTGCCAGCAGTCTGCCAGGGGGCTACTCCGACTACACC.